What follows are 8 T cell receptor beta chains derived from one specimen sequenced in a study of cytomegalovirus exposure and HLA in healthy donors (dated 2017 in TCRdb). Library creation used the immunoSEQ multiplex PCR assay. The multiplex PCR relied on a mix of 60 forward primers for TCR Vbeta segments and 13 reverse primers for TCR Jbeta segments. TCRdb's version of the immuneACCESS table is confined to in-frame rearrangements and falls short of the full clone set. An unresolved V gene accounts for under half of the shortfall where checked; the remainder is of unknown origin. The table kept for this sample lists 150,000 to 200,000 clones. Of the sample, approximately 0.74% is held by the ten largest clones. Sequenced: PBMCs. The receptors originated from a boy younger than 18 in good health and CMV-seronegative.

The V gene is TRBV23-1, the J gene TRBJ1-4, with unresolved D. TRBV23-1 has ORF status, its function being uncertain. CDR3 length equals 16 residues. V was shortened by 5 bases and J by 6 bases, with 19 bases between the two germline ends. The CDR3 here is CASSASRFGRDEKLFF. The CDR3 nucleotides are TGCGCCAGCAGTGCGAGCAGGTTCGGGCGGGATGAAAAACTGTTTTTT.

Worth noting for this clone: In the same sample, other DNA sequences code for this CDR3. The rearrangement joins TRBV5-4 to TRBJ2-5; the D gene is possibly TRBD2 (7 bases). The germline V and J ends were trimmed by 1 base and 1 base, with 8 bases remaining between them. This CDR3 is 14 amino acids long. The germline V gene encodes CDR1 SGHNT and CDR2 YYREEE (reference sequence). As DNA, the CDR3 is TGTGCCAGCAGCTTGAGGGGGGGCCAAGAGACCCAGTACTTC. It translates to CASSLRGGQETQYF. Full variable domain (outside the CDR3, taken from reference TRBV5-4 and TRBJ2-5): ETGVTQSPTHLIKTRGQQVTLRCSSQSGHNTVSWYQQALGQGPQFIFQYYREEENGRGNFPPRFSGLQFPNYSSELNVNALELDDSALYLCASSLRGGQETQYFGPGTRLLVL.

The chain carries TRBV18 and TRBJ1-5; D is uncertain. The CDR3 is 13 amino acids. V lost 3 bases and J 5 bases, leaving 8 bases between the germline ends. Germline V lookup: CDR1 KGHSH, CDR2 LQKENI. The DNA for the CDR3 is TGTGCCAGCTCACCGGGAGAGGATCAGCCCCAGCATTTT. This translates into CASSPGEDQPQHF.

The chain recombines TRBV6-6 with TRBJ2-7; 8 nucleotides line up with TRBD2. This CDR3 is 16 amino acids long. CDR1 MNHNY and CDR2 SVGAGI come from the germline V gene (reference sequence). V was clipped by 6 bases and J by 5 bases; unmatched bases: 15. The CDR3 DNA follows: TGTGCCAGCAGAGTCTTCCAGCGGGGGCCCCGGGACGAGCAGTACTTC. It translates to CASRVFQRGPRDEQYF.

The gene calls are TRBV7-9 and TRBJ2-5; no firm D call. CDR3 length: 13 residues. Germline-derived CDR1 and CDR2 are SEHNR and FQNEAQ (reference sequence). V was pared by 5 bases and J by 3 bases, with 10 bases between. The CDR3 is CASSPYQEETQYF. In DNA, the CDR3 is TGTGCCAGCAGCCCTTATCAGGAAGAGACCCAGTACTTC.

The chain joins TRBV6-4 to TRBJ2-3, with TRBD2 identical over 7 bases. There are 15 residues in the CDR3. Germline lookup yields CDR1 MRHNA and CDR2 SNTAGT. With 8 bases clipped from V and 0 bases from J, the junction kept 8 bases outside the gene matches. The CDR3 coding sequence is TGTGCCAGCGGGCCTAGCGGTGCTAGCACAGATACGCAGTATTTT. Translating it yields CASGPSGASTDTQYF.

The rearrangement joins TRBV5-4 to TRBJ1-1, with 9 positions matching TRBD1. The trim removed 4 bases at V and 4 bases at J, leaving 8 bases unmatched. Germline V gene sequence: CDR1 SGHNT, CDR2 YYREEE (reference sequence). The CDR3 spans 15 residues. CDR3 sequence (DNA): TGTGCCAGCAGCCTACCAGGACAGGGGTTCACTGAAGCTTTCTTT. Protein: CASSLPGQGFTEAFF.

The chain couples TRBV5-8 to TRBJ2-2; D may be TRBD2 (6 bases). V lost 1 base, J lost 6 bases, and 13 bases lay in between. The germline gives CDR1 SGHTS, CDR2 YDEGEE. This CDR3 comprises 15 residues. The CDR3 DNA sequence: TGTGCCAGCAGCTTGCGGGCACTAGCTGCCGGGGAGCTGTTTTTT. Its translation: CASSLRALAAGELFF.